The 26 T cell receptor beta chains in this list originate from one sample, sequenced in a study of blood T cell repertoires in COVID-19. Sequencing was performed with immunoSEQ multiplex PCR; in TCRdb, only in-frame clones are kept and a portion is missing. This sample yields a few hundred thousand clones, of which about nine tenths are seen a single time; around 0.94% belongs to the top ten. The sequenced sample was PBMCs or T cells enriched from blood (not recorded which). The source is a woman aged 40 to 50 who had been exposed to COVID-19.

In DNA, the CDR3 is TGTGCCAGCAGCATAAAGGTGGGGCACACTGAAGCTTTCTTT. This sequence encodes CASSIKVGHTEAFF. V gene TRBV14 combines with J gene TRBJ1-1, with a weak D call TRBD1 (5 bases). The CDR3 length is 14 residues. Per the germline V gene, CDR1 is SGHDN and CDR2 is FVKESK. V dropped 5 bases and J dropped 3 bases, with 13 bases sitting between them.

This clone was recorded once. The V and J genes are TRBV7-2 and TRBJ2-2; 15 nucleotides align to TRBD2. With 5 bases clipped from V and 7 bases from J, the junction kept 8 bases outside the gene matches. The CDR3 contains 17 residues. The germline V gene has CDR1 SGHTA and CDR2 FQGNSA. The CDR3 spells CASSLGLAGGPDGELFF. In nucleotides, the CDR3 is TGTGCCAGCAGCCTCGGACTAGCGGGAGGGCCGGACGGGGAGCTGTTTTTT.

The gene calls are TRBV11-3 and TRBJ2-2; D uncertain. The CDR3 contains 12 residues. From germline, CDR1 is SGHNT and CDR2 YENEEA. With 3 bases removed from V and 4 bases from J, the gap between germline ends came to 3 bases. The CDR3 sequence is CASSLATGELFF. The CDR3, as DNA: TGTGCCAGCAGCTTGGCCACCGGGGAGCTGTTTTTT.

This clone was seen more than once but under ten times. The chain uses TRBV5-1 and TRBJ2-1; TRBD1 aligns across 8 bases. CDR1 and CDR2 from the germline V gene are SGHRS and YFSETQ. The CDR3 is 16 residues long. The J segment lost 7 bases and the V segment lost 3 bases, leaving 12 bases of the junction unmatched. CDR3 residues: CASSSGIGQGRNEQFF. In DNA form, the CDR3 reads TGCGCCAGCAGCTCGGGGATCGGACAGGGAAGGAATGAGCAGTTCTTC.

The chain recombines TRBV2 with TRBJ2-5; 12 nucleotides line up with TRBD2. This CDR3 is 15 amino acids long. Looked up from germline, CDR1 is SNHLY and CDR2 is FYNNEI. After removal of 6 bases from V and 4 bases from J, the junction contained 6 bases not matched to a gene. The CDR3 loop is CASRPLAGGLETQYF. CDR3 nucleotides: TGTGCCAGCAGGCCGCTAGCGGGGGGGCTAGAGACCCAGTACTTC.

The rearrangement uses TRBV7-3 and TRBJ1-2; D uncertain. In germline, CDR1 is SGHTA, CDR2 FQGTGA. The CDR3 is 12 residues long. Trimming removed 3 bases from V and 4 bases from J, with 6 bases in between. The CDR3 nucleotides read TGTGCCAGCAGCTTGACGGGCTATGGCTACACCTTC. Its protein is CASSLTGYGYTF.

Regarding this clone: The sample has other DNA sequences that encode this CDR3 too. This rearrangement joins TRBV12-3 or TRBV12-4 to TRBJ1-3; D gene ambiguous. The CDR3 has 12 residues. Deletions cut 5 bases from V and 4 bases from J, with 6 bases between. CDR3 coding DNA: TGTGCCAGCAGTCTACAGGGAAACACCATATATTTT. It translates to CASSLQGNTIYF.

The chain uses TRBV7-2 and TRBJ2-3; D gene uncertain. The V gene's germline CDR1 is SGHTA and CDR2 FQGNSA. Trimming cost V 2 bases and J 1 base, with 7 bases left between them. CDR3 length: 14 amino acids. In DNA, the CDR3 is TGTGCCAGCAGCTTAACCCGGGGCACAGATACGCAGTATTTT. This sequence encodes CASSLTRGTDTQYF.

The chain uses TRBV7-6 and TRBJ1-6; 7 positions agree with TRBD1. Germline trimming cut 5 bases from V and 7 bases from J; bases unmatched to any gene: 14. The CDR3 extends over 17 amino acids. Per germline, CDR1 SGHVS and CDR2 FNYEAQ. As DNA, the CDR3 is TGTGCCAGCAGCCCGACCCCGACAGGGTTAAGGAATTCACCCCTCCACTTT. Translation gives CASSPTPTGLRNSPLHF.

The chain couples TRBV13 to TRBJ1-4; D is unresolved. Trimming pared 2 bases from V and 8 bases from J, leaving 12 bases between. Germline CDR1 reads PRHDT; CDR2 reads FYEKMQ (reference sequence). This CDR3 region has 14 residues. In DNA form, the CDR3 reads TGTGCCAGCAGCTTAAACGGAGGTTCGGAAAAACTGTTTTTT. It is translated as CASSLNGGSEKLFF.

This chain links TRBV6-5 with TRBJ1-2; the D is unclear. This CDR3 comprises 12 residues. Per germline, CDR1 MNHEY and CDR2 SVGAGI. The V end lost 8 bases, the J end lost 3 bases, and 10 bases lay between the germline ends. The CDR3 coding sequence is TGTGCCAGCGGAGATCGGGACTATGGCTACACCTTC. Protein sequence: CASGDRDYGYTF.

Comment on this clone: The same CDR3 also results from other DNA sequences found in this sample. For the CDR3, the DNA is TGTGCCAGCTCGCCCCAGTACACCGGGGAGCTGTTTTTT. This encodes CASSPQYTGELFF. V is TRBV18 and J is TRBJ2-2, with D hard to call. Germline V CDR1 and CDR2: KGHSH, LQKENI. V lost 6 bases to trimming and J lost 3 bases, with 8 bases between them. This CDR3 region has 13 residues.

The chain is built from TRBV5-1 and TRBJ1-1, with D possibly being TRBD1 (5 bases). The CDR3 has 14 amino acids. Trimming took off 4 bases at V and 0 bases at J, with 10 bases between the two ends. Germline values: CDR1 SGHRS, CDR2 YFSETQ. The CDR3, as DNA: TGCGCCAGCAGCGGGGGACTCCTGAACACTGAAGCTTTCTTT. As protein: CASSGGLLNTEAFF.

This CDR3 reads CASRPRARAQETQYF. The DNA of the CDR3 is TGTGCCAGCAGGCCCCGTGCCAGGGCGCAGGAGACCCAGTACTTC. The chain combines TRBV6-8 with TRBJ2-5; D perhaps matches TRBD1 (5 bases). Germline CDR1 reads MNHGY; CDR2 reads SAAAGT. The V gene lost 6 bases and the J gene lost 5 bases, with 19 bases spanning the gap. This CDR3 is built from 15 residues.

This clone was seen only once. The rearrangement joins TRBV18 to TRBJ1-5, with TRBD1 identical over 9 bases. The V gene's germline CDR1 is KGHSH and CDR2 LQKENI. J gave up 7 bases and V 6 bases, and 10 bases lay outside the gene matches. This CDR3 comprises 15 residues. The CDR3 DNA reads as TGTGCCAGCTCTACCGGGACAGGGTATGGACAGCCCCAGCATTTT. It encodes CASSTGTGYGQPQHF.

The genes are TRBV3-1 (or the pseudogene TRBV3-2) and TRBJ1-5; D is undetermined. Germline V gene data show CDR1 as LGHDT and CDR2 as YNNKEL (reference sequence). This CDR3 is built from 11 residues. Trimming stripped 5 bases from V and 15 bases from J, with 14 bases between. DNA for the CDR3: TGTGCCAGCAGCAAGGATGCCAGAGGGCATTTT. This codes for CASSKDARGHF.

This chain joins TRBV3-1 (or the pseudogene TRBV3-2) and TRBJ1-1; D gene uncertain. Germline loops: CDR1 LGHDT, CDR2 YNNKEL (reference sequence). Trimming cost V 1 base and J 1 base, with 7 bases left between them. The CDR3 has 14 amino acids. The chain's CDR3 is CASSQGQRNTEAFF. CDR3 DNA sequence: TGTGCCAGCAGCCAAGGACAAAGGAACACTGAAGCTTTCTTT.

V is TRBV29-1 and J is TRBJ1-4, with D uncertain. The length of the CDR3 is 13 residues. The germline gives CDR1 SQVTM, CDR2 ANQGSEA. Deletions cut 4 bases from V and 3 bases from J, with 9 bases between. The CDR3 protein is CSVGEAANEKLFF. For the CDR3, the DNA is TGCAGCGTTGGGGAGGCTGCTAATGAAAAACTGTTTTTT.

In DNA, the CDR3 is TGTGCCAGCAGGGGCTTGAGTAACACAGATACGCAGTATTTT. It codes for CASRGLSNTDTQYF. J is TRBJ2-3 and V is TRBV6-5; no clear D. Trimming cost V 6 bases and J 2 bases, with 12 bases left between them. This CDR3 comprises 14 residues. Germline lookup yields CDR1 MNHEY and CDR2 SVGAGI.

This clone was counted once. The rearrangement joins TRBV7-2 to TRBJ2-1; TRBD1 aligns across 7 bases. The CDR3 has 15 amino acids. V was clipped by 6 bases and J by 3 bases; unmatched bases: 8. Germline CDR1 SGHTA, CDR2 FQGNSA. CDR3: CASSKDRDRYNEQFF. The CDR3 bases are TGTGCCAGCAGTAAAGACAGGGACCGCTACAATGAGCAGTTCTTC.

V is TRBV2 and J is TRBJ2-1; a possible D gene is TRBD2 (5 bases). The CDR3 is 12 residues long. The V gene's germline CDR1 is SNHLY and CDR2 FYNNEI. With 5 bases removed from V and 13 bases from J, the gap between germline ends came to 15 bases. As DNA, the CDR3 is TGTGCCAGCAGTCCTGGACCGGGAAATCAGTTCTTC. It yields the protein CASSPGPGNQFF.

This chain links TRBV18 with TRBJ1-5; D unclear. CDR1 is KGHSH and CDR2 is LQKENI in the germline V gene. Trimming took off 3 bases at V and 7 bases at J, with 19 bases between the two ends. The CDR3 has 16 residues. This CDR3 is CASSPSASVSGQPQHF. CDR3 coding DNA: TGTGCCAGCTCACCGTCCGCAAGCGTTAGTGGGCAGCCCCAGCATTTT.

J is TRBJ2-3 and V is TRBV7-2, with D perhaps TRBD2 (5 bases). V lost 6 bases and J 5 bases, leaving 15 bases between the germline ends. The CDR3 sequence is 14 residues long. Germline CDR1 and CDR2: SGHTA and FQGNSA. In nucleotides, the CDR3 is TGTGCCAGCAGGTTCCCGGGGTCTTTAGATACGCAGTATTTT. Translated, it gives CASRFPGSLDTQYF.

The J gene is TRBJ2-4, the V gene TRBV4-1, with a weak D call TRBD1 (5 bases). Deletions cut 0 bases from V and 9 bases from J, with 15 bases between. CDR1 and CDR2 (germline): MGHRA, YSYEKL. The CDR3 covers 15 residues. This CDR3 reads CASSQDRTGPPIQYF. DNA for the CDR3: TGCGCCAGCAGCCAAGATCGCACAGGACCCCCCATTCAGTACTTC.

V and J are TRBV6-5 and TRBJ1-5; D is uncertain. This CDR3 has 15 residues. Germline V lookup: CDR1 MNHEY, CDR2 SVGAGI. Trimming stripped 10 bases from V and 4 bases from J, with 20 bases between. CDR3 in DNA: TGTGCCACCAACTTAGGGAAGAGGGCAAATCAGCCCCAGCATTTT. Amino acids: CATNLGKRANQPQHF.

The chain recombines TRBV6-4 with TRBJ1-2, with a possible D match to TRBD1 (5 bases). Germline V gene data show CDR1 as MRHNA and CDR2 as SNTAGT. V lost 0 bases and J 8 bases, leaving 13 bases between the germline ends. CDR3 length: 14 amino acids. Written as DNA, the CDR3 is TGTGCCAGCAGTGACTCGAGGCGGGGGACGGGCTACACCTTC. Encoded protein: CASSDSRRGTGYTF.